The entry below gives a single T cell receptor beta chain sequence along with its context. This entry comes from a study of blood T cell repertoires in COVID-19. The germline CDR1 and CDR2 sequences are MNHEY and SMNVEV (reference sequence). The CDR3 runs to 16 residues. Between the trimmed V and J ends, which lost 3 bases and 0 bases, there was a span of 13 bases. Clones were read by immunoSEQ multiplex PCR, and TCRdb kept only the in-frame ones, dropping some. This table has 150,000 or so clones, almost 85% appearing once. Sequencing was performed on peripheral blood. The chain combines TRBV27 with TRBJ2-3, with D tentatively TRBD2 (5 bases). The origin of this receptor is a woman older than 75 with acute or convalescent COVID-19. The CDR3 loop is CASSFVRTLSTDTQYF. The CDR3 nucleotides read TGTGCCAGCAGTTTTGTTCGGACTCTCAGCACAGATACGCAGTATTTT.